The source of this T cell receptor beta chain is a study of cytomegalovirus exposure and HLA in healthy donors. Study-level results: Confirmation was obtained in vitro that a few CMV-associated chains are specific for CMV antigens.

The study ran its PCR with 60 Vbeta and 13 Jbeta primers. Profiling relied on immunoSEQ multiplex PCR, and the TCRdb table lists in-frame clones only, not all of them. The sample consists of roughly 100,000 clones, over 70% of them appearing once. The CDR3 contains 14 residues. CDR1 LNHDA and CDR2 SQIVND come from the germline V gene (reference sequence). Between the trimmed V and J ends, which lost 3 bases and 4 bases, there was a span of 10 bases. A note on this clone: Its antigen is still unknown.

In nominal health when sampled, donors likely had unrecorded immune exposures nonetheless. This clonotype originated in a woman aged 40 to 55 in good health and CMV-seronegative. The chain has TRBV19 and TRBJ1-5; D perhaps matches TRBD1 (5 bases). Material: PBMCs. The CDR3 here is CASSIARANQPQHF. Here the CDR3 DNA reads TGTGCCAGTAGTATTGCCAGGGCGAATCAGCCCCAGCATTTT.